This TCR beta chain was recovered during a study of T cells in Graves' hyperthyroidism and ophthalmopathy (dated by TCRdb to between 2019 and 2020). In the study overall: Peripheral blood was sampled at the time of initial diagnosis, prior to any treatment. The study also compared thyroid tissue and blood T-cell repertoires from several Graves' hyperthyroidism patients. The roughly 91 discovery patients were randomly split 7:3 into training and test sets. Once sampling was done, hyperthyroidism patients were given methimazole at a starting dose of 30 mg daily, whereas ophthalmopathy patients were given high-dose intravenous methylprednisolone. Prospective prediction of ophthalmopathy was tested in an independent validation cohort consisting of roughly 20 hyperthyroidism patients and 17 patients who later progressed to ophthalmopathy. To identify distinguishing TCR V-J signatures, a discovery cohort of roughly 100 patients was used, comprising 43 with Graves' ophthalmopathy and about 59 with stable Graves' hyperthyroidism. The paper reports TCR Vbeta CDR3 sequencing of roughly 140 peripheral blood samples: some 41 ophthalmopathy, under 80 hyperthyroidism and some 17 progressor patients. Study-level results and caveats: A 13 V-J signature model separated ophthalmopathy from stable hyperthyroidism, with 87.88% sensitivity and roughly 81% specificity in cross-validation and 80%/75% in testing. Most expanded thyroid clonotypes (frequency above 0.001) were also detected in blood, suggesting blood repertoires may reflect thyroid immune responses. Sample size was not statistically predetermined, and blinding of investigators to group allocation was not performed. In validation, the model predicted progression to ophthalmopathy a median of 6.5 months before onset, with 65% to 71% sensitivity and about 72% specificity.

TCR beta CDR3 regions were amplified from RNA transcripts. For the first round of RT-PCR on the TCR CDR3, the HTBI primer set was used together with the Qiagen OneStep RT-PCR kit. A second multiplex PCR round built the libraries, followed by size selection and purification. The libraries were sequenced on an Illumina HiSeq2000 using paired-end 100 bp reads. In the paper's pipeline: Raw data were processed with SOAPnuke, discarding reads with adapters, uncalled bases, mean Phred below 15, or no exact constant-primer or identifier match. High-quality paired reads were merged with COPE v1.2.5, and unique nucleotide sequences were defined as clonotypes. Clonotypes were aligned to IMGT TRBV, TRBD and TRBJ reference segments using MiTCR v1.1. Analysis was restricted to V-J combinations with a frequency above 0.0001, which covered 99.2% of repertoires. The TCS score was defined as the ratio of F50 (clonal expansion) to E x V (chaos), calculated using BLOSUM62-based TCRdist between CDR3 peptides within each V-J. Welch's t-statistics and random forest reduced 514 V-J features to 13, which were used in a naive Bayes classifier (R e1071). TCRdb took the public reads, trimmed them with fastp at Q25, ran MiXCR for clone calling and kept in-frame beta chains. Each CDR3 protein appears once, grouped with its most common genes and DNA. TCRdb, rather than the study authors, made the V and J calls. The table for this sample lists approximately 700,000 distinct CDR3 sequences; about a sixth of them were counted only once. The top ten clones comprise around 7.7% of the sample.

Stable Graves' hyperthyroidism was defined as the absence of progression to ophthalmopathy over 18 months of follow-up. Hyperthyroidism patients were aged 18 to 65 years and newly diagnosed, with disease duration of less than 2 months. Exclusion was applied to patients with uncontrolled infections, other autoimmune diseases, pregnancy or lactation. Diagnoses were established on the basis of clinical symptoms, serum thyroxine and TRAb, thyroid ultrasound, and orbital computed tomography. Ficoll-Paque density gradient centrifugation was used to isolate PBMCs from 8 to 10 ml of fresh peripheral blood. Total RNA was extracted using Trizol reagent, and RNA quality was assessed on an Agilent 2100 Bioanalyzer. Many counts were recorded for this clonotype. Its antigen is currently not known. The input lacks base qualities; no much larger clone sits a single base away. Deletion took 3 bases off V and 9 bases off J, with a span of 12 bases between the germline ends. Looking up the germline V gene yields CDR1 SGHTA and CDR2 FQGNSA. Including cysteine and phenylalanine, the CDR3 has 13 amino acids. Left in the record is the CDR3 DNA by itself, 39 bases read in frame from the first base.

The source material was blood. The chain uses TRBV7-2 and TRBJ2-1, with no confidently assigned D gene. This TCR derives from a man between 18 and 35 years old with Graves' hyperthyroidism. The CDR3 loop reads CASSLLLLGEQFF. The DNA reads TGTGCCAGCAGCTTGCTGTTGTTGGGTGAGCAGTTCTTC.